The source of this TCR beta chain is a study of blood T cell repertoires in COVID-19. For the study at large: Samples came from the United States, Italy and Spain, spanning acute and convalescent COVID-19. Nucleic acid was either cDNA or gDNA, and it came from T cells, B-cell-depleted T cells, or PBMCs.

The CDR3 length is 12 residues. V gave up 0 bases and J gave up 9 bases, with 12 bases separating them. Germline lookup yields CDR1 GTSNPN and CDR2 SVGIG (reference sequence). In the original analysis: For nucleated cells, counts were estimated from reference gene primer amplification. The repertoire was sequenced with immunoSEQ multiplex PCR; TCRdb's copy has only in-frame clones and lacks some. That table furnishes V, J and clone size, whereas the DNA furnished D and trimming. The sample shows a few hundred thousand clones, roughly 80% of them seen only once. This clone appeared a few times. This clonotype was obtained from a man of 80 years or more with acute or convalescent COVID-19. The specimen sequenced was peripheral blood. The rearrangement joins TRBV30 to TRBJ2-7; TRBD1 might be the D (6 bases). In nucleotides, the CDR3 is TGTGCCTGGAGTGTGGACAGCTCTCTGCAGTACTTC. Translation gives CAWSVDSSLQYF.